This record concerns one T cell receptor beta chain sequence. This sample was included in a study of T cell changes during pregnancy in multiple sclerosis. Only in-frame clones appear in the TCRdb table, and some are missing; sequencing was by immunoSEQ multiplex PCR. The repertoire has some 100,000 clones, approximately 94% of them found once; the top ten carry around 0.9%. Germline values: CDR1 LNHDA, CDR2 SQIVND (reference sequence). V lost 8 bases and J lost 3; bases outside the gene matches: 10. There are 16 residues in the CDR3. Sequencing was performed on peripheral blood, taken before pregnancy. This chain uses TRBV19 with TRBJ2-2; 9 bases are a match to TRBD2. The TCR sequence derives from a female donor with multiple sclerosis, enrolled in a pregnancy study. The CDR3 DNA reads TGTGCCAGTTCTCCAAGGAGACTAGCGGACACCGGGGAGCTGTTTTTT. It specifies CASSPRRLADTGELFF.